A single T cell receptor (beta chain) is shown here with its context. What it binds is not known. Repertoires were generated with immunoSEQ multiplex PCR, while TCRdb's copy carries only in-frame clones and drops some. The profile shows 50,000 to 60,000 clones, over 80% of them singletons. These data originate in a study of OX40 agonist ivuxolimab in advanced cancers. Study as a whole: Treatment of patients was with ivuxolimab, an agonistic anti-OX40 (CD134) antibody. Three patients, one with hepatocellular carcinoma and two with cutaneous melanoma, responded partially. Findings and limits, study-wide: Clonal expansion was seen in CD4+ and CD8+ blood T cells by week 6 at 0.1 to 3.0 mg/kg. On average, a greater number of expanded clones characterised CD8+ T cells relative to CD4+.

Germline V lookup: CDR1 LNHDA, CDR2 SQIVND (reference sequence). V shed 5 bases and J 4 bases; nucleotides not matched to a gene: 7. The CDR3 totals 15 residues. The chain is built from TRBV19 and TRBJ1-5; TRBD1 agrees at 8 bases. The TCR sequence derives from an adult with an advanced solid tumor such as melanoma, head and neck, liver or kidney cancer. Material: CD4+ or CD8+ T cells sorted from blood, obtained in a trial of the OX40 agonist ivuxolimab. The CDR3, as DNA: TGTGCCAGTAGTCTCCGGACAGGGTTTAATCAGCCCCAGCATTTT. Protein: CASSLRTGFNQPQHF.